This T cell receptor (beta chain) was sequenced in a study of CD4 T cells in relation to SARS-CoV-2 and coronaviruses. Overall study: The negative reference was HIV-1 Nef peptide pool or peptide-free culture.

Profiled with immunoSEQ multiplex PCR; TCRdb holds only in-frame clones, not every one. The sample records about 15,000 clones, around three quarters being singletons. CDR1 and CDR2 (germline): SGDLS, YYNGEE. The CDR3 length is 13 residues. Trimming cost V 1 base and J 8 bases, with 9 bases left between them. CD4+ T cells from unexposed donors were obtained before the COVID-19 pandemic (2011-2018). After nine to ten days of culture, CD4+ T cells were isolated. As to this clone: Its antigen is unknown.

What was sequenced was CD4+ T cells from PBMCs, cultured in vitro. The clonotype comes from a human donor in good health. This rearrangement joins TRBV9 to TRBJ1-4; D is uncertain. CDR3 residues: CASSVNTREKLFF. The DNA of the CDR3 is TGTGCCAGCAGCGTAAACACAAGAGAAAAACTGTTTTTT. The whole variable domain, filled in from reference TRBV9 and TRBJ1-4, reads DSGVTQTPKHLITATGQRVTLRCSPRSGDLSVYWYQQSLDQGLQFLIQYYNGEERAKGNILERFSAQQFPDLHSELNLSSLELGDSALYFCASSVNTREKLFFGSGTQLSVL.